The 23 T cell receptor beta chains below come from one sample, sequenced in a study of T cell repertoires in ileal Crohn's disease (dated by TCRdb to between 2018 and 2020). The time point label, read with the paper, signifies: neoterminal ileum biopsy at postoperative endoscopy, about 6 months after surgery. Library preparation employed the immunoSEQ multiplex PCR assay. The immuneACCESS repertoire file appears here via TCRdb, limited to in-frame rearrangements. These files lack a portion of the clones; in checked studies, under half of the deficit traces to unresolved V genes, and the cause of the others is not known. This sample comprises 55,000 to 65,000 clones, approximately 91% of them detected only once. 2% to 2.5% of the sample is taken by the ten largest. The material sequenced was ileal tissue. The receptors here all came from an adult with Crohn's disease.

This chain connects TRBV18 to TRBJ1-1, with 7 bases aligning to TRBD1. The junction had 11 bases not matched to a gene; V was cut back by 3 bases and J by 7 bases. Germline V CDR1 and CDR2: KGHSH, LQKENI. The CDR3 consists of 15 residues. For the CDR3, the DNA is TGTGCCAGCTCACCCAAAGAGGGACAGCCACATGAAGCTTTCTTT. Translation: CASSPKEGQPHEAFF.

The J gene is TRBJ1-5, the V gene TRBV30; tentatively, D is TRBD1 (6 bases). CDR3 length: 14 residues. V gave up 4 bases and J gave up 4 bases, with 14 bases separating them. Looked up from germline, CDR1 is GTSNPN and CDR2 is SVGIG (reference sequence). CDR3 in amino acids: CAWTGAARNQPQHF. The CDR3 DNA reads TGTGCCTGGACAGGGGCTGCGAGGAATCAGCCCCAGCATTTT.

CDR3 in DNA: TGCGCCAGCAGCCGAGGACTATCGAACACCGGGGAGCTGTTTTTT. It is translated as CASSRGLSNTGELFF. The chain has TRBV4-3 and TRBJ2-2; D may be TRBD2 (6 bases). The CDR3 totals 15 residues. Germline CDR1 and CDR2: LGHNA and YSLEER. The V end lost 4 bases, the J end lost 0 bases, and 9 bases lay between the germline ends.

This sequence joins TRBV5-6 and TRBJ1-2; TRBD1 aligns across 8 bases. Unmatched junction bases numbered 12, after V lost 4 bases and J lost 4 bases. This CDR3 has 16 residues. The V gene's germline CDR1 is SGHDT and CDR2 YYEEEE. CDR3: CASSSVTGTGFYGYTF. The DNA of the CDR3 is TGTGCCAGCAGCAGCGTCACCGGGACAGGCTTCTATGGCTACACCTTC.

V usage is TRBV19 and J usage is TRBJ1-2; 9 bases map to TRBD1. Trimming at V came to 7 bases and at J to 4 bases, leaving 10 bases not matched to a gene. CDR3 length: 15 residues. CDR1 and CDR2 (germline): LNHDA, SQIVND (reference sequence). The CDR3 loop is CASNLPDRGFYGYTF. CDR3 DNA: TGTGCCAGTAACCTCCCGGACAGGGGCTTCTATGGCTACACCTTC. Complete variable domain (other parts from reference TRBV19 and TRBJ1-2): DGGITQSPKYLFRKEGQNVTLSCEQNLNHDAMYWYRQDPGQGLRLIYYSQIVNDFQKGDIAEGYSVSREKKESFPLTVTSAQKNPTAFYLCASNLPDRGFYGYTFGSGTRLTVV.

The J gene is TRBJ2-7, the V gene TRBV18; 8 nucleotides align to TRBD2. Per germline, CDR1 KGHSH and CDR2 LQKENI. V lost 3 bases and J lost 5; bases outside the gene matches: 15. The CDR3 has 17 amino acids. The chain's CDR3 is CASSPGFPSGRRDEQYF. In DNA form, the CDR3 reads TGTGCCAGCTCACCGGGTTTTCCGAGCGGGAGAAGGGACGAGCAGTACTTC.

This clone was seen once. V usage is TRBV10-3 and J usage is TRBJ2-5; 7 positions agree with TRBD1. Per the germline V gene, CDR1 is ENHRY and CDR2 is SYGVKD. The length of the CDR3 is 13 residues. J was trimmed by 4 bases and V by 6 bases; bases with no gene match: 5. The CDR3 region has the DNA TGTGCCATCAGGGGGACAGCCGGAGAGACCCAGTACTTC. This gives the protein CAIRGTAGETQYF.

The rearrangement links TRBV25-1 to TRBJ1-4; TRBD1 might be the D (5 bases). Trimming pared 3 bases from V and 6 bases from J, leaving 17 bases between. The CDR3 runs 16 residues. Germline lookup yields CDR1 MGHDK and CDR2 SYGVNS. The CDR3 sequence: CASSDTPQGLYEKLFF. The CDR3 DNA sequence: TGTGCCAGCAGTGACACACCGCAGGGCTTGTATGAAAAACTGTTTTTT.

This clone has only one observation. CDR3 loop: CASSRRGAGGGANVLTF. The CDR3 coding sequence is TGTGCCAGCAGTCGTCGGGGGGCCGGTGGTGGGGCCAACGTCCTGACTTTC. The chain is built from TRBV25-1 and TRBJ2-6; maybe TRBD2 (7 bases). The CDR3 totals 17 residues. V was cut by 5 bases and J by 3 bases, with 17 bases left in between. CDR1 and CDR2 (germline): MGHDK, SYGVNS.

The rearrangement links TRBV2 to TRBJ1-1; no reliable D call. CDR1 SNHLY and CDR2 FYNNEI come from the germline V gene. The CDR3 contains 12 residues. Trimming removed 6 bases at V and 1 base at J, with 6 bases between. The CDR3 loop reads CASSQENTEAFF. DNA for the CDR3: TGTGCCAGCAGCCAGGAGAACACTGAAGCTTTCTTT.

The chain employs TRBV15 and TRBJ1-3; 7 positions agree with TRBD1. Germline V gene sequence: CDR1 LNHNV, CDR2 YYDKDF (reference sequence). The CDR3 runs to 18 residues. The junction had 18 bases not matched to a gene; V was cut back by 2 bases and J by 8 bases. The CDR3 DNA sequence: TGTGCCACCAGCAGAACACGCCGGGACAGCCTTACGTCTCACACCATATATTTT. Residues: CATSRTRRDSLTSHTIYF.

The rearrangement joins TRBV5-1 to TRBJ1-2; 10 bases align to TRBD1. Looked up from germline, CDR1 is SGHRS and CDR2 is YFSETQ. The CDR3 has 14 residues. Germline trimming cut 0 bases from V and 6 bases from J; bases unmatched to any gene: 2. CDR3 amino acids: CASSLGQGANGYTF. Here the CDR3 DNA reads TGCGCCAGCAGCTTGGGACAGGGGGCGAATGGCTACACCTTC.

In this sample, this clone turned up once. CDR3 sequence reads: CSARTGGTDTQYF. Written as DNA, the CDR3 is TGCAGCGCCCGGACAGGGGGGACAGATACGCAGTATTTT. This rearrangement joins TRBV29-1 to TRBJ2-3; 10 bases map to TRBD1. Looked up from germline, CDR1 is SQVTM and CDR2 is ANQGSEA. The ends lost 7 bases at V and 3 bases at J; junction bases unmatched: 4. This CDR3 region has 13 residues.

The J gene is TRBJ2-7, the V gene TRBV11-2, with D possibly TRBD2 on 5 matching bases. The V gene's germline CDR1 is SGHAT and CDR2 FQNNGV. V lost 4 bases and J lost 9, with 10 bases in between. The CDR3 contains 11 residues. The CDR3 DNA sequence: TGTGCCAGCAGCTCTCACCGGGGGCAGTACTTC. Protein product: CASSSHRGQYF.

The chain employs TRBV7-8 and TRBJ2-1; TRBD1 matches 10 bases. CDR3 size: 13 residues. The germline CDR1 and CDR2 sequences are SGHVS and FQNEAQ. V dropped 4 bases and J dropped 10; count of bases not matched to a gene: 4. The CDR3 spells CASSSDRGNEQFF. CDR3 bases: TGTGCCAGCAGCTCGGACAGGGGGAACGAGCAGTTCTTC.

The V gene is TRBV4-2, the J gene TRBJ2-3; D remains ambiguous. Germline V gene data show CDR1 as LGHNA and CDR2 as YNFKEQ. V was clipped by 0 bases and J by 3 bases, with 13 bases between them. The CDR3 has 16 amino acids. CDR3: CASSQDHLGLTDTQYF. CDR3 sequence (DNA): TGTGCCAGCAGCCAAGATCACCTAGGATTGACAGATACGCAGTATTTT.

The chain carries TRBV10-3 and TRBJ2-5, with a possible D match to TRBD2 (7 bases). The V end was cut by 6 bases, the J end by 2 bases, with 16 bases between. The CDR3 is made up of 15 amino acids. Germline V gene data show CDR1 as ENHRY and CDR2 as SYGVKD. The CDR3 region is CAIRKGGAGQETQYF. CDR3 DNA: TGTGCCATCAGGAAGGGGGGGGCAGGACAAGAGACCCAGTACTTC.

This chain joins TRBV28 and TRBJ1-2; 7 bases map to TRBD1. V was clipped by 5 bases and J by 7 bases; unmatched bases: 10. The CDR3 sequence is 14 residues long. CDR1 is MDHEN, CDR2 SYDVKM, per germline. CDR3 residues: CASSEDRELSGYTF. In DNA, the CDR3 is TGTGCCAGCAGTGAAGACAGGGAGCTGAGTGGCTACACCTTC.

This clone was observed a handful of times. The chain couples TRBV6-1 to TRBJ2-7; 11 bases match TRBD2. The CDR3 has 15 residues. Germline CDR1 reads MNHNS; CDR2 reads SASEGT. Trimming removed 2 bases from V and 1 base from J; junction bases left unmatched: 1. The CDR3 DNA reads TGTGCCAGCAGTGAAACTAGCGGGAGATCCTACGAGCAGTACGTC. Protein: CASSETSGRSYEQYV.

In its sample, this clone was seen a few times. The chain couples TRBV5-1 to TRBJ1-1; 10 bases match TRBD1. The CDR3 length is 14 residues. Germline V lookup: CDR1 SGHRS, CDR2 YFSETQ. V lost 4 bases and J lost 4; bases outside the gene matches: 4. CDR3 DNA: TGCGCCAGCAGCACCGACAGGGGGCCCACTGAAGCTTTCTTT. This encodes CASSTDRGPTEAFF.

This clone was seen once. This chain joins TRBV19 and TRBJ1-1, with no clear D. V was shortened by 1 base and J by 0 bases, with 6 bases between the two germline ends. CDR1 LNHDA and CDR2 SQIVND come from the germline V gene (reference sequence). The CDR3 loop spans 14 amino acids. This chain's CDR3 is CASSIGALNTEAFF. The CDR3 coding sequence is TGTGCCAGTAGTATAGGGGCGTTGAACACTGAAGCTTTCTTT.

The chain combines TRBV5-4 with TRBJ2-5; TRBD2 matches at 7 bases. The CDR3 length is 15 residues. CDR1 and CDR2 (germline): SGHNT, YYREEE (reference sequence). The trim removed 1 base at V and 3 bases at J, leaving 6 bases unmatched. The CDR3 nucleotides are TGTGCCAGCAGCTTGATGGGTGGGAGGGAAGAGACCCAGTACTTC. This sequence encodes CASSLMGGREETQYF.

The chain uses TRBV4-1 and TRBJ1-2, with TRBD1 as a possible D gene (5 bases). V was clipped by 0 bases and J by 4 bases, with 12 bases between them. The CDR3 is 15 residues long. CDR1 is MGHRA and CDR2 is YSYEKL in the germline V gene. The CDR3 loop reads CASSQERGRGYGYTF. The CDR3 DNA follows: TGCGCCAGCAGCCAAGAACGAGGGAGGGGCTATGGCTACACCTTC.